One sample yielded the 27 T cell receptor beta chains listed below, sequenced in a study of blood T cell repertoires in COVID-19. Some clones are missing from TCRdb's copy, which holds only in-frame ones; the method was immunoSEQ multiplex PCR. The top ten hold 9.5% to 15% of the sample, which has some 190,000 clones, 70% to 85% seen once. Input material: peripheral blood. These TCRs come from a woman between 45 and 60 years old with acute or convalescent COVID-19.

J is TRBJ1-6 and V is TRBV6-5; the D is unclear. The germline V gene has CDR1 MNHEY and CDR2 SVGAGI. V lost 5 bases and J lost 7, with 12 bases in between. CDR3 length equals 14 residues. The CDR3 DNA is TGTGCCAGCAGTCGAGAGGGCGCGAATTCACCCCTCCACTTT. Its translation is CASSREGANSPLHF.

The rearrangement joins TRBV6-6 to TRBJ1-1, with 7 bases matching TRBD1. The J segment lost 4 bases and the V segment lost 6 bases, leaving 14 bases of the junction unmatched. The germline V gene has CDR1 MNHNY and CDR2 SVGAGI (reference sequence). The CDR3 extends over 16 amino acids. This CDR3 is CASSPTRGGTVTEAFF. CDR3 coding DNA: TGTGCCAGCAGCCCTACCCGGGGGGGGACAGTCACTGAAGCTTTCTTT.

The chain uses TRBV7-8 and TRBJ2-3, with TRBD1 as a possible D gene (6 bases). This CDR3 spans 14 amino acids. Looked up from germline, CDR1 is SGHVS and CDR2 is FQNEAQ. The germline V and J ends were trimmed by 5 bases and 1 base, with 10 bases remaining between them. As DNA, the CDR3 is TGTGCCAGCAGCCTTAGACAGGGCACAGATACGCAGTATTTT. Its protein product is CASSLRQGTDTQYF.

V gene TRBV27 combines with J gene TRBJ1-6; the D is unclear. The CDR3 has 15 residues. Trimming took 6 bases from V and 4 from J, leaving 13 bases between them. Germline lookup yields CDR1 MNHEY and CDR2 SMNVEV (reference sequence). This chain's CDR3 is CASRESTTYNSPLHF. CDR3 nucleotide sequence: TGTGCCAGCAGAGAAAGCACCACTTATAATTCACCCCTCCACTTT.

V is TRBV18 and J is TRBJ2-1; D is possibly TRBD1 (6 bases). The CDR3 runs 15 residues. V was clipped by 4 bases and J by 8 bases, with 18 bases between them. Germline V lookup: CDR1 KGHSH, CDR2 LQKENI. CDR3 in amino acids: CASSRGQGGSDEQFF. In DNA, the CDR3 is TGTGCCAGCTCACGGGGGCAAGGGGGATCGGATGAGCAGTTCTTC. The entire variable domain, with the rest obtained from reference TRBV18 and TRBJ2-1, is as follows: NAGVMQNPRHLVRRRGQEARLRCSPMKGHSHVYWYRQLPEEGLKFMVYLQKENIIDESGMPKERFSAEFPKEGPSILRIQQVVRGDSAAYFCASSRGQGGSDEQFFGPGTRLTVL.

This clone was observed a few times. CDR3 nucleotides: TGTGCCAGCAGCCGTAGCGGGAGGGCCGGAGAGACCCAGTACTTC. It yields the protein CASSRSGRAGETQYF. J is TRBJ2-5 and V is TRBV6-5; 11 positions match TRBD2. The CDR3 has 15 amino acids. The germline V gene has CDR1 MNHEY and CDR2 SVGAGI. J gave up 4 bases and V 6 bases, and 7 bases lay outside the gene matches.

The chain employs TRBV28 and TRBJ2-1, with a tentative D call TRBD2 (6 bases). The CDR3 is 16 residues long. Per germline, CDR1 MDHEN and CDR2 SYDVKM. V was trimmed by 7 bases and J by 2 bases, leaving 18 bases between them. The CDR3 reads CASTLEGLRPYNEQFF. The DNA of the CDR3 is TGTGCCAGCACTCTGGAGGGCTTGAGGCCCTACAATGAGCAGTTCTTC.

V gene TRBV3-1 (or the pseudogene TRBV3-2) combines with J gene TRBJ1-3, with unresolved D. There are 13 residues in the CDR3. Germline values: CDR1 LGHDT, CDR2 YNNKEL (reference sequence). The ends were cut back, 6 bases at V and 4 bases at J, with 10 bases in the middle. The CDR3 sequence is CASRATAGNTIYF. The CDR3 coding sequence is TGTGCCAGCAGGGCCACAGCCGGAAACACCATATATTTT.

This chain joins TRBV19 and TRBJ1-2; D not certain. The CDR3 runs 15 residues. Germline CDR1 is LNHDA and CDR2 is SQIVND (reference sequence). V gave up 6 bases and J gave up 4 bases, with 18 bases separating them. CDR3 in amino acids: CASRTIAERVYGYTF. The CDR3 DNA reads as TGTGCCAGTAGGACCATAGCCGAGCGGGTCTATGGCTACACCTTC.

The gene calls are TRBV6-5 and TRBJ1-1, with D perhaps TRBD1 (5 bases). From germline, CDR1 is MNHEY and CDR2 SVGAGI. Trimming stripped 6 bases from V and 5 bases from J, with 16 bases between. CDR3 length: 14 residues. Here the CDR3 DNA reads TGTGCCAGCAGCCACGGGGGGTTCCCAACTGAAGCTTTCTTT. Amino acid sequence: CASSHGGFPTEAFF.

V and J are TRBV15 and TRBJ2-4; 10 positions agree with TRBD1. The J segment lost 5 bases and the V segment lost 3 bases, leaving 4 bases of the junction unmatched. Germline CDR1 LNHNV, CDR2 YYDKDF (reference sequence). There are 15 residues in the CDR3. Here the CDR3 reads CATSSEGTGENIQYF. The CDR3 nucleotides are TGTGCCACCAGCAGTGAAGGGACAGGGGAAAACATTCAGTACTTC.

The chain joins TRBV6-5 to TRBJ2-2, with 7 bases identical to TRBD1. Germline CDR1 and CDR2: MNHEY and SVGAGI. The CDR3 covers 15 residues. The ends lost 6 bases at V and 3 bases at J; junction bases unmatched: 7. In DNA form, the CDR3 reads TGTGCCAGCAGGCCCGAGAGGGGGCACACCGGGGAGCTGTTTTTT. Protein: CASRPERGHTGELFF.

The genes are TRBV5-6 and TRBJ1-4, with unresolved D. V lost 6 bases and J lost 0, with 9 bases in between. Per the germline V gene, CDR1 is SGHDT and CDR2 is YYEEEE. The CDR3 spans 14 residues. The CDR3 DNA is TGTGCCAGCACCCAACTTGCAACTAATGAAAAACTGTTTTTT. Its translation: CASTQLATNEKLFF.

This chain uses TRBV6-5 with TRBJ2-2; 8 positions agree with TRBD1. This CDR3 is 14 amino acids long. Per germline, CDR1 MNHEY and CDR2 SVGAGI. With 11 bases clipped from V and 7 bases from J, the junction kept 12 bases outside the gene matches. DNA for the CDR3: TGTGCCTTAGAACCGGACAGGGCGCGCGGGGAGCTGTTTTTT. Translated, it gives CALEPDRARGELFF.

The J gene is TRBJ2-2, the V gene TRBV18; 11 positions match TRBD2. CDR1 is KGHSH, CDR2 LQKENI, per germline. After removal of 2 bases from V and 1 base from J, the junction contained 6 bases not matched to a gene. The CDR3 totals 18 residues. CDR3 sequence (DNA): TGTGCCAGCTCACCATCCCTAGCGGGAGGCCTGAACACCGGGGAGCTGTTTTTT. Amino acid sequence: CASSPSLAGGLNTGELFF.

J is TRBJ2-7 and V is TRBV19; 9 bases map to TRBD1. Per germline, CDR1 LNHDA and CDR2 SQIVND (reference sequence). This CDR3 contains 15 residues. V lost 3 bases to trimming and J lost 5 bases; unmatched junction nucleotides: 8. The CDR3 DNA reads TGTGCCAGTAGTATTCGCCGGACAGGGGTAAACGAGCAGTACTTC. Translated, it gives CASSIRRTGVNEQYF.

A single count supports this clone. The rearrangement links TRBV30 to TRBJ1-1; D may be TRBD1 (5 bases). Germline V gives CDR1 GTSNPN, CDR2 SVGIG (reference sequence). Trimming removed 0 bases from V and 0 bases from J, with 8 bases in between. The CDR3 spans 14 residues. The CDR3 DNA follows: TGTGCCTGGAGTGTATGGGGGGTGAACACTGAAGCTTTCTTT. Its protein is CAWSVWGVNTEAFF.

The CDR3 nucleotides are TGTGCCAGCAGTTCTGGACTAGCGGGAGGGCGGGGGGAGCTGTTTTTT. Translation gives CASSSGLAGGRGELFF. This chain links TRBV6-5 with TRBJ2-2, with 15 bases lining up with TRBD2. V shed 4 bases and J 8 bases; nucleotides not matched to a gene: 5. Germline lookup yields CDR1 MNHEY and CDR2 SVGAGI. The CDR3 contains 16 residues.

The sample holds many counts of this clone. The rearrangement joins TRBV2 to TRBJ1-6; D unresolved. Germline CDR1 and CDR2: SNHLY and FYNNEI. Trimming took off 6 bases at V and 7 bases at J, with 10 bases between the two ends. CDR3 size: 13 residues. The CDR3 nucleotides are TGTGCCAGCAGATATGAGGGAAATTCACCCCTCCACTTT. It codes for CASRYEGNSPLHF.

The chain is built from TRBV30 and TRBJ1-2, with 7 positions matching TRBD1. V dropped 3 bases and J dropped 7; count of bases not matched to a gene: 11. The CDR3 length is 14 residues. Germline V gene data show CDR1 as GTSNPN and CDR2 as SVGIG (reference sequence). CDR3 sequence reads: CAWSPRDSRLGYTF. The CDR3 nucleotides are TGTGCCTGGAGCCCTAGGGACAGTCGTCTTGGCTACACCTTC.

This clone appeared a few times. The rearrangement links TRBV23-1 to TRBJ1-5, with D perhaps matching TRBD1 (5 bases). TRBV23-1 is an ORF; its function is uncertain. V was shortened by 0 bases and J by 4 bases, with 13 bases between the two germline ends. The CDR3 runs 16 residues. CDR3 DNA: TGCGCCAGCAGTCAATCGATCGAGACAGCGAATCAGCCCCAGCATTTT. This sequence encodes CASSQSIETANQPQHF.

V usage is TRBV27 and J usage is TRBJ2-3, with TRBD2 matching 11 bases. Trimming cost V 3 bases and J 1 base; bases outside gene matches: 6. The CDR3 length is 17 residues. Germline V gene lookup returns CDR1 MNHEY and CDR2 SMNVEV (reference sequence). The CDR3, as DNA: TGTGCCAGCAGTTTCATAGGACTAGCGGGCCGCACAGATACGCAGTATTTT. Amino acids: CASSFIGLAGRTDTQYF.

This chain joins TRBV28 and TRBJ1-2, with a possible D match to TRBD1 (6 bases). The CDR3 contains 15 residues. The ends were cut back, 4 bases at V and 0 bases at J, with 12 bases in the middle. Germline V CDR1 and CDR2: MDHEN, SYDVKM. CDR3 DNA sequence: TGTGCCAGCAGTTGGACAGCGACCACTAACTATGGCTACACCTTC. It yields the protein CASSWTATTNYGYTF.

This clone was seen a handful of times. The chain is built from TRBV28 and TRBJ1-1; maybe TRBD1 (5 bases). Germline V CDR1 and CDR2: MDHEN, SYDVKM. This CDR3 is 12 amino acids long. Trimming removed 10 bases from V and 5 bases from J, with 14 bases in between. In DNA form, the CDR3 reads TGTGCCATCGGCCGGGGGAGGACTGAAGCTTTCTTT. It yields the protein CAIGRGRTEAFF.

In its sample, this clone was seen once. The chain combines TRBV5-1 with TRBJ1-5, with a weak D call TRBD1 (6 bases). Trimming stripped 4 bases from V and 7 bases from J, with 15 bases between. This CDR3 has 14 amino acids. The V gene's germline CDR1 is SGHRS and CDR2 YFSETQ. CDR3 region: CASSPFGDNQPQHF. The DNA for the CDR3 is TGCGCCAGCAGCCCTTTCGGGGACAACCAGCCCCAGCATTTT.

This chain connects TRBV7-2 to TRBJ2-5, with TRBD2 identical over 9 bases. The J segment lost 6 bases and the V segment lost 8 bases, leaving 13 bases of the junction unmatched. The CDR3 has 15 amino acids. CDR1 and CDR2 from the germline V gene are SGHTA and FQGNSA. The CDR3 sequence is CASSGSSGSGKTQYF. The CDR3 nucleotides are TGTGCCAGCTCGGGGAGTAGCGGGAGTGGGAAGACCCAGTACTTC.

The gene calls are TRBV19 and TRBJ1-2; D remains unclear. The CDR3 is 17 residues long. V lost 4 bases and J lost 5, with 23 bases in between. Germline CDR1 is LNHDA and CDR2 is SQIVND (reference sequence). CDR3 loop: CASSTRPGTGDFYGYTF. The CDR3 DNA follows: TGTGCCAGTAGTACTCGACCGGGTACCGGGGATTTTTATGGCTACACCTTC. Drawing the rest from reference TRBV19 and TRBJ1-2, the complete variable domain is DGGITQSPKYLFRKEGQNVTLSCEQNLNHDAMYWYRQDPGQGLRLIYYSQIVNDFQKGDIAEGYSVSREKKESFPLTVTSAQKNPTAFYLCASSTRPGTGDFYGYTFGSGTRLTVV.